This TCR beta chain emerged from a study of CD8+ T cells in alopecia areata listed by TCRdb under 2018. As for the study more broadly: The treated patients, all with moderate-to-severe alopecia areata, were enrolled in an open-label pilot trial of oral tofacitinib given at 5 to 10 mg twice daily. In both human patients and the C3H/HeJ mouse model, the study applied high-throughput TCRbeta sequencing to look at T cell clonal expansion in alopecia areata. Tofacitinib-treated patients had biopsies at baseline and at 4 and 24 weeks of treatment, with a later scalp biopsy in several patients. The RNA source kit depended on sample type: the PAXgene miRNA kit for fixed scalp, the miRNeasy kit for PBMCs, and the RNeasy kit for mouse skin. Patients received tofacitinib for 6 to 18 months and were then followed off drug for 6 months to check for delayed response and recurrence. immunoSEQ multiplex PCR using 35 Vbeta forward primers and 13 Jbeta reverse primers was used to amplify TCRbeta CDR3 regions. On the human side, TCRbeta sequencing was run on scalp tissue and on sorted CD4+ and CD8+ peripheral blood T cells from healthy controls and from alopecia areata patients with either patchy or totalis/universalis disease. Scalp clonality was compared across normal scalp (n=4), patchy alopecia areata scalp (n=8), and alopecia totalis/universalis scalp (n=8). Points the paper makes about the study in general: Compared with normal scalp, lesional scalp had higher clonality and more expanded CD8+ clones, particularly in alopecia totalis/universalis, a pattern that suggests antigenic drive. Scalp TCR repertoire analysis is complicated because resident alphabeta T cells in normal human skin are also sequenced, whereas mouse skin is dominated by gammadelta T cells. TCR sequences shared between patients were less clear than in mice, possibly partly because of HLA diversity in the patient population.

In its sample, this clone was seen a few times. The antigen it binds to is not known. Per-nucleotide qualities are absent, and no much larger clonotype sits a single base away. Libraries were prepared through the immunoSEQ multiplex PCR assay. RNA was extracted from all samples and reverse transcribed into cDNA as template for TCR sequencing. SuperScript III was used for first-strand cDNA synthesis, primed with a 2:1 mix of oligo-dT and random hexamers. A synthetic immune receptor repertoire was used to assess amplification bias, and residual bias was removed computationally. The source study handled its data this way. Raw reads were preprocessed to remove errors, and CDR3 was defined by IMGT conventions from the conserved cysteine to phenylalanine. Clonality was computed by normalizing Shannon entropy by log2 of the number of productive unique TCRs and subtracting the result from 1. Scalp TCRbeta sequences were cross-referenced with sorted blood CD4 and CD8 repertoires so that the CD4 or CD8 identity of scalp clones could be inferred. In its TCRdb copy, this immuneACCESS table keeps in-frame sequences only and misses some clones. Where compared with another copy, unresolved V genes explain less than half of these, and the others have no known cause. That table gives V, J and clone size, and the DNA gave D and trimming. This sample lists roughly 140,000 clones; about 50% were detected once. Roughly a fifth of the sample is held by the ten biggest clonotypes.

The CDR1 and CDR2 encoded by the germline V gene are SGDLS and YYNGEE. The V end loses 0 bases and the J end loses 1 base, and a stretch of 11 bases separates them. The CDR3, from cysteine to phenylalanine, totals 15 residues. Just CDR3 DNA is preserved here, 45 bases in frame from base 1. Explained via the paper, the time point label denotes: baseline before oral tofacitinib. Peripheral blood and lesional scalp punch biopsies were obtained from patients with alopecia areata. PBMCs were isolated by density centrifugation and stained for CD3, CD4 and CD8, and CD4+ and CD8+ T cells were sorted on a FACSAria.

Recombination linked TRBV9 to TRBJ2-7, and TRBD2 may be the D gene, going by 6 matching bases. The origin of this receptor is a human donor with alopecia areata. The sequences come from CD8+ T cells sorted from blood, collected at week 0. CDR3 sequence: CASSVAAGPSYEQYF. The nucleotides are TGTGCCAGCAGCGTAGCGGCGGGGCCGTCCTACGAGCAGTACTTC.